These T cell receptor beta chains were read from a single sample in a study of immune heterogeneity within non-small cell lung tumors. MiXCR, run by TCRdb on the multiplex PCR reads, gives a single entry per CDR3 protein. The sample lists some 9,800 distinct CDR3 sequences; around a sixth were seen once. Sequenced sample: lung tumor tissue. The source of these receptors is a middle-aged man with non-small cell lung cancer. Each CDR3 is given with its conserved first and last residue. D genes are given only for firm matches. Clone sizes are shown as how often the clone was seen (once, few, many) or a class if it is expanded.

j_call: TRBJ1-1; clone_size: many; v_call: TRBV6-2/TRBV6-3; d_call: .; cdr3_aa: CASSRGAEAFF; cdr3_nt: TGTGCCAGCAGCAGGGGTGCTGAAGCTTTCTTT
j_call: TRBJ2-1; clone_size: many; v_call: TRBV6-1; d_call: .; cdr3_aa: CASSASGKWAEQFF; cdr3_nt: TGTGCCAGCAGTGCCTCAGGGAAGTGGGCTGAGCAGTTCTTC
j_call: TRBJ2-7; clone_size: medium-sized; v_call: TRBV7-2; d_call: .; cdr3_aa: CASSVEIGLGEQYF; cdr3_nt: TGTGCCAGCAGCGTAGAAATAGGTTTGGGCGAGCAGTACTTC
j_call: TRBJ2-3; clone_size: many; v_call: TRBV29-1; d_call: TRBD2; cdr3_aa: CSVEDSFLAGGTDTQYF; cdr3_nt: TGCAGCGTTGAAGACAGTTTCCTGGCGGGGGGCACAGATACGCAGTATTTT
j_call: TRBJ2-3; clone_size: many; v_call: TRBV6-5; d_call: TRBD2; cdr3_aa: CASSYSGGLAGGLTDTQYF; cdr3_nt: TGTGCCAGCAGTTACTCAGGGGGACTAGCGGGGGGCCTTACAGATACGCAGTATTTT
j_call: TRBJ2-5; clone_size: medium-sized; v_call: TRBV27; d_call: TRBD1; cdr3_aa: CASSSGQGREETQYF; cdr3_nt: TGTGCCAGCAGTTCAGGACAGGGTCGGGAAGAGACCCAGTACTTC
j_call: TRBJ1-2; clone_size: medium-sized; v_call: TRBV11-2; d_call: TRBD1; cdr3_aa: CASSLTYGQGALDYGYTF; cdr3_nt: TGTGCCAGCAGCCTTACATATGGACAGGGGGCATTAGACTATGGCTACACCTTC
j_call: TRBJ2-5; clone_size: many; v_call: TRBV19; d_call: .; cdr3_aa: CASRDKMRETQYF; cdr3_nt: TGTGCCAGTCGGGACAAAATGCGGGAGACCCAGTACTTC
j_call: TRBJ2-7; clone_size: medium-sized; v_call: TRBV12-3/TRBV12-4; d_call: .; cdr3_aa: CASSPQGHEQYF; cdr3_nt: TGTGCCAGCAGTCCACAGGGCCACGAGCAGTACTTC
j_call: TRBJ1-4; clone_size: medium-sized; v_call: TRBV4-2; d_call: .; cdr3_aa: CASSQGLRTGPEKLFF; cdr3_nt: TGTGCCAGCAGCCAAGGTTTACGTACAGGGCCTGAAAAACTGTTTTTT